This T cell receptor (beta chain) came from a study of T cells in Graves' hyperthyroidism and ophthalmopathy. The CDR3 is 14 amino acids. The V end lost 4 bases, the J end lost 1 base, and 13 bases lay between the germline ends. The germline V gene has CDR1 DFQATT and CDR2 SNEGSKA (reference sequence). This clonotype was recorded many times. Amplification yielded TCR beta CDR3 regions, with RNA transcripts as the source. RT-PCR in the first round (using the HTBI primer set) targeted the TCR CDR3. A single record per CDR3 protein comes from TCRdb applying MiXCR to the multiplex PCR reads. Among about 350,000 distinct CDR3 sequences, 18% were seen once, and the ten largest hold 15%.

What was sequenced was blood. The rearrangement uses TRBV20-1 and TRBJ2-5, with D perhaps TRBD1 (6 bases). This TCR was recovered from a woman aged 40 to 49 with Graves' ophthalmopathy. The CDR3 DNA reads as TGCAGTGCTACCGAGACAGGAACCCAAGAGACCCAGTACTTC. It encodes CSATETGTQETQYF.